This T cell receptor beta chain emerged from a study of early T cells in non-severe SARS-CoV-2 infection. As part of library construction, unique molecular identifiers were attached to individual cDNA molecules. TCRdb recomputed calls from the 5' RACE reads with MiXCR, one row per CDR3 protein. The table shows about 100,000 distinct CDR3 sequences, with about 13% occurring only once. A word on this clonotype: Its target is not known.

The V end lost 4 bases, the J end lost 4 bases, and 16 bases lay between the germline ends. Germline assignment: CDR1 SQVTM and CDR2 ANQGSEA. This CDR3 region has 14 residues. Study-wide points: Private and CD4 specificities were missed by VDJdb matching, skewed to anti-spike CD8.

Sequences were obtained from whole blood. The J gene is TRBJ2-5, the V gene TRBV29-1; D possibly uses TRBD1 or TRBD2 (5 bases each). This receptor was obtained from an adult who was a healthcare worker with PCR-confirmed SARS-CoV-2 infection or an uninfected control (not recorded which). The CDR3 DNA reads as TGCAGCGTTGCGCCGGGGCAGCTCGTAGAGACCCAGTACTTC. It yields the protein CSVAPGQLVETQYF.